This TCR beta chain was sequenced for a study of PD-L1 blockade in urothelial cancer. Study context: Specimens of blood held a median count of roughly 150,000 T cells.

Germline V gives CDR1 MGHRA, CDR2 YSYEKL. The CDR3 contains 14 residues. Between the trimmed V and J ends, which lost 0 bases and 9 bases, there was a span of 12 bases. Notes on the study in general: Pretreatment TCR clonality in blood under the median foretold superior survival.

Points on this clone: Its antigen is currently unknown.

This sample's time point: pretreatment peripheral blood. Patients were living with locally advanced or metastatic urothelial carcinoma. Synthetic analogs of TCR templates were spiked into every PCR. Clones were sequenced by immunoSEQ multiplex PCR, and TCRdb holds only the in-frame ones, with some missing. The sample lists approximately 67,000 clones, about 90% occurring once. The clonotype originates from a man in his fifties or sixties with urothelial cancer. The sample was PBMCs, taken around atezolizumab (anti-PD-L1) treatment. The V call is TRBV4-1, the J call TRBJ2-1; D unclear. CDR3 DNA: TGCGCCAGCAGCCAAGAGGCTAGGCGAATTGAGCAGTTCTTC. This gives the protein CASSQEARRIEQFF.